The following is a T cell receptor (beta chain) sequence with its context. What it recognizes is unknown. Generated by immunoSEQ multiplex PCR, the TCRdb table keeps only in-frame clones and is missing some. The sample holds about 77,000 clones, over 65% seen once. This record belongs to a study of radiation and T cells in renal cell carcinoma. Time point of the sample: blood 4 weeks post-SBRT, at nephrectomy. Treatment meaning: 15 Gy SBRT to primary tumor, nephrectomy 4 weeks later. Nephrectomy followed 15 Gy stereotactic body radiation by 4 weeks. Serial blood draws occurred at baseline and 2 and 4 weeks post-SBRT. Clear cell pathology was present in this patient's renal cell carcinoma. Trimming cost V 7 bases and J 0 bases, with 20 bases left between them. CDR1 is SGDLS and CDR2 is YYNGEE in the germline V gene. The CDR3 has 16 amino acids. The study's findings and limits: Top tumor clonotypes rose in blood 2 weeks post-radiation, then contracted.

This receptor was identified in a woman aged 60 to 75 with renal cell carcinoma. This sample comprised blood, obtained from a patient whose treatment included radiotherapy and nephrectomy. V and J are TRBV9 and TRBJ2-7; tentatively, D is TRBD1 or TRBD2 (6 bases each). CDR3 nucleotides: TGTGCCAGCGGACCCGGGGGCGGGCTGAGCTCCTACGAGCAGTACTTC. This encodes CASGPGGGLSSYEQYF.